This T cell receptor (beta chain) derives from a study of T cell changes during pregnancy in multiple sclerosis (dated by TCRdb to between 2017 and 2020). With regard to the full study: In women with multiple sclerosis, the researchers looked at how the T cell repertoire shifted as pregnancy progressed.

For CDR1 and CDR2, the germline V gene (reference sequence) lists SSHAT and FNYEAQ. The CDR3, from cysteine to phenylalanine, totals 13 residues. The retained sequence is limited to the CDR3, 39 bases, with the frame set at the first base. Receptors were amplified or captured by the immunoSEQ multiplex PCR assay. Held by TCRdb, this immuneACCESS table contains in-frame sequences only and omits some clones. Under half of the omission traces to an unresolved V gene where checked; the cause of the rest is unknown. The sample data list over 75,000 clones, and 85% to 95% of these were observed just once. The leading ten clones occupy around 2.5% of the sample. Points on this clone: Its specific antigen is unknown. Germline and junction disagree at one end, which may indicate a read error.

The receptor was isolated from a female donor with multiple sclerosis, enrolled in a pregnancy study. This receptor chain uses TRBV7-7 and TRBJ1-1; TRBD1 lines up with 7 middle nucleotides. The sample was peripheral blood, taken in the first trimester of pregnancy. Read as DNA, the sequence is TGTGCTAGCAGCCTCAGGGGGGACACTGAAGCTTTCTTT. Translated, this is CASSLRGDTEAFF.